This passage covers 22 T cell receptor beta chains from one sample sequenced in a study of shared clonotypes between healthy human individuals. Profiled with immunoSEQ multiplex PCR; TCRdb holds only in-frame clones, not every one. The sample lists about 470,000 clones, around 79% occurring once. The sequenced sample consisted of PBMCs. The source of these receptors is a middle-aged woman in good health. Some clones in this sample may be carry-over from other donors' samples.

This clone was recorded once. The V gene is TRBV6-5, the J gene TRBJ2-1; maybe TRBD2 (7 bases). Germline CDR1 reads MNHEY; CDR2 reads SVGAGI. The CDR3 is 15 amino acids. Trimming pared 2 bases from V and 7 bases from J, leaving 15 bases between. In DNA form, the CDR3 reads TGTGCCAGCAGTTACGGGGGGGCCCTAGATAATGAGCAGTTCTTC. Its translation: CASSYGGALDNEQFF.

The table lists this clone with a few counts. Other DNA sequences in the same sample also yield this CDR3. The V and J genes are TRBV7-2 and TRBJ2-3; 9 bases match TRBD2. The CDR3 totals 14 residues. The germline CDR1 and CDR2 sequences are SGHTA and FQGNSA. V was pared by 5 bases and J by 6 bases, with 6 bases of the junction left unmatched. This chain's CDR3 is CASSPGLASDTQYF. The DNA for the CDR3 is TGTGCCAGCAGCCCCGGACTAGCGTCCGATACGCAGTATTTT. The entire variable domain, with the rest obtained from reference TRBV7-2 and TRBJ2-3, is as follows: GAGVSQSPSNKVTEKGKDVELRCDPISGHTALYWYRQSLGQGLEFLIYFQGNSAPDKSGLPSDRFSAERTGGSVSTLTIQRTQQEDSAVYLCASSPGLASDTQYFGPGTRLTVL.

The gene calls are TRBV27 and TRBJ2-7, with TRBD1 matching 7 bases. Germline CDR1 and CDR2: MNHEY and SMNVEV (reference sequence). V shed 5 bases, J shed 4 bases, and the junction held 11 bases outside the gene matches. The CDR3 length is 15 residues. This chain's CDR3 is CASSEKTGVGYEQYF. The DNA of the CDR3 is TGTGCCAGCAGTGAAAAAACAGGGGTCGGATACGAGCAGTACTTC.

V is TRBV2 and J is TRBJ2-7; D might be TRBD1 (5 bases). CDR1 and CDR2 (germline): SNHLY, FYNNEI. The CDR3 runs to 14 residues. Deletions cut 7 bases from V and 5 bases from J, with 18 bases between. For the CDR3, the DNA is TGTGCCAGCACTTGGGAAGACAGAGTGCACGAGCAGTACTTC. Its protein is CASTWEDRVHEQYF.

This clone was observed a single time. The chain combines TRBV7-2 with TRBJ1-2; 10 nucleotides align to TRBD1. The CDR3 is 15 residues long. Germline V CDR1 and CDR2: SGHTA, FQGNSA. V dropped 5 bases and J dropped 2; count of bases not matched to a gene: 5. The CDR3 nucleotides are TGTGCCAGCAGCCGCGGGACAGGGGAGAACTATGGCTACACCTTC. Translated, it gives CASSRGTGENYGYTF.

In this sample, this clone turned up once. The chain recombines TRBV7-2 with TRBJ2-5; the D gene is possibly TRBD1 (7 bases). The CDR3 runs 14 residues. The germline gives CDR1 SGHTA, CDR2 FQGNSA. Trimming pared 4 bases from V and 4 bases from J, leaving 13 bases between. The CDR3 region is CASSYQGGGETQYF. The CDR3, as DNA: TGTGCCAGCAGCTACCAGGGGGGAGGAGAGACCCAGTACTTC.

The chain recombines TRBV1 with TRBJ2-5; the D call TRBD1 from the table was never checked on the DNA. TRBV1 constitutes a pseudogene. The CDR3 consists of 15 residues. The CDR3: CTSSSPDRDGETQYF. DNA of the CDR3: TGCACCAGCAGCTCTCCAGACAGGGACGGAGAGACCCAGTACTTC.

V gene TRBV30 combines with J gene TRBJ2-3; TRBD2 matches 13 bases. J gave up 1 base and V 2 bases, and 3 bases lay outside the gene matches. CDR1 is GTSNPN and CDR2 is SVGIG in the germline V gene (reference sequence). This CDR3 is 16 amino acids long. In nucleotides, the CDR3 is TGTGCCTGGAGTAGGACTAGCGGGAGAGGCACAGATACGCAGTATTTT. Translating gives CAWSRTSGRGTDTQYF.

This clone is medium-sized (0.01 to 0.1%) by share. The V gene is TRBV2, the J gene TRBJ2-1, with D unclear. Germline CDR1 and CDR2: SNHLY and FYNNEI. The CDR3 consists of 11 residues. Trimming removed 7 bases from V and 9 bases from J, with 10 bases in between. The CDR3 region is CASTPTVEQFF. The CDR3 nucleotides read TGTGCCAGCACCCCGACGGTTGAGCAGTTCTTC.

The CDR3 sequence is CASSLGGTTKEQYF. The CDR3 DNA follows: TGCGCCAGCAGCTTAGGGGGTACTACGAAGGAGCAGTACTTC. The chain links TRBV5-1 to TRBJ2-7; D perhaps matches TRBD1 (6 bases). CDR3 size: 14 residues. CDR1 is SGHRS, CDR2 YFSETQ, per germline. Trimming shortened V by 2 bases and J by 7 bases, and 16 bases separated the two germline ends. Combining the CDR3 with reference TRBV5-1 and TRBJ2-7 gives the whole variable domain KAGVTQTPRYLIKTRGQQVTLSCSPISGHRSVSWYQQTPGQGLQFLFEYFSETQRNKGNFPGRFSGRQFSNSRSEMNVSTLELGDSALYLCASSLGGTTKEQYFGPGTRLTVT.

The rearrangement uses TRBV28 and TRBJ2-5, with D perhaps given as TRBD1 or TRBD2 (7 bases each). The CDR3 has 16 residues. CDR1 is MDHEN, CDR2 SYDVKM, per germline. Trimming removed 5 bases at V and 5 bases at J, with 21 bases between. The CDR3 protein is CASSAPRGRETETQYF. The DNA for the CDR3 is TGTGCCAGCAGTGCCCCGAGGGGGCGGGAGACGGAGACCCAGTACTTC.

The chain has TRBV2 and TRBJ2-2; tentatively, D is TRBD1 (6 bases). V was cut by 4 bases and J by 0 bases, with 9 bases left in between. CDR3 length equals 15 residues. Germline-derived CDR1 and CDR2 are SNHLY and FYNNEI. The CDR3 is CASSVTGSNTGELFF. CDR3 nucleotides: TGTGCCAGCAGTGTAACAGGGTCGAACACCGGGGAGCTGTTTTTT.

The CDR3 sequence: CASSYRTRMNTGELFF. The CDR3 DNA sequence: TGTGCCAGCAGTTATAGGACTAGAATGAACACCGGGGAGCTGTTTTTT. The chain employs TRBV6-5 and TRBJ2-2; 7 bases fit TRBD2. The CDR3 is 16 amino acids. The ends lost 3 bases at V and 1 base at J; junction bases unmatched: 5. Germline values: CDR1 MNHEY, CDR2 SVGAGI.

The chain's CDR3 is CASSSLQGGGTNEKLFF. CDR3 nucleotides: TGTGCCAGCAGCTCCCTGCAGGGCGGAGGGACTAATGAAAAACTGTTTTTT. V is TRBV5-6 and J is TRBJ1-4, with D maybe TRBD1 (5 bases). The germline gives CDR1 SGHDT, CDR2 YYEEEE. CDR3 length: 17 amino acids. Trimming stripped 3 bases from V and 2 bases from J, with 17 bases between.

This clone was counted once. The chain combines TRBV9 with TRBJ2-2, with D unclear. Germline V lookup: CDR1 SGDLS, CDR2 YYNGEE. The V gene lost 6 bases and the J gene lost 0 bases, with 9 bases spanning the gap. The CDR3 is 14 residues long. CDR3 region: CASTHPANTGELFF. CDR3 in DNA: TGTGCCAGCACCCATCCCGCGAACACCGGGGAGCTGTTTTTT.

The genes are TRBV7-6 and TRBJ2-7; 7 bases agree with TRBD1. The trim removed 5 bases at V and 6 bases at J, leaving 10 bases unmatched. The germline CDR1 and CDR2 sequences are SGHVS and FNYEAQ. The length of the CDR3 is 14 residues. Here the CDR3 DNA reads TGTGCCAGCAGCGCATCCGGGACAGCCCTCGAGCAGTACTTC. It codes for CASSASGTALEQYF.

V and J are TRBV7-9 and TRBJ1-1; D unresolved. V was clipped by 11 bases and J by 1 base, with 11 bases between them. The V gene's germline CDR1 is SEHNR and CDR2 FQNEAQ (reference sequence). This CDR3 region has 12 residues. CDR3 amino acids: CASSRENTEAFF. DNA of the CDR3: TGTGCCTCCTCTCGGGAGAACACTGAAGCTTTCTTT. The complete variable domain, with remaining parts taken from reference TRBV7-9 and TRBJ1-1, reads DTGVSQNPRHKITKRGQNVTFRCDPISEHNRLYWYRQTLGQGPEFLTYFQNEAQLEKSRLLSDRFSAERPKGSFSTLEIQRTEQGDSAMYLCASSRENTEAFFGQGTRLTVV.

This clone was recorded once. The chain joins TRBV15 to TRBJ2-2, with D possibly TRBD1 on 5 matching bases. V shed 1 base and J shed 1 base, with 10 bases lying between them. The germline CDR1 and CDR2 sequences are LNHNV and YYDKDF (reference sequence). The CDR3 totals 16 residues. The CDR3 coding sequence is TGTGCCACCAGCAGAGCCCTAGACAGGAACACCGGGGAGCTGTTTTTT. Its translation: CATSRALDRNTGELFF. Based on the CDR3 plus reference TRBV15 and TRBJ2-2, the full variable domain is DAMVIQNPRYQVTQFGKPVTLSCSQTLNHNVMYWYQQKSSQAPKLLFHYYDKDFNNEADTPDNFQSRRPNTSFCFLDIRSPGLGDTAMYLCATSRALDRNTGELFFGEGSRLTVL.

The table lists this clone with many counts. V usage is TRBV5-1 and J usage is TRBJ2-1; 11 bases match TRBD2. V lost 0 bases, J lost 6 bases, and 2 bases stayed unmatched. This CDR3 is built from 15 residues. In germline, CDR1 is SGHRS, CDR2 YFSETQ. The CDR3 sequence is CASSLGLAGLNEQFF. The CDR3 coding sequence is TGCGCCAGCAGCTTGGGACTAGCGGGACTCAATGAGCAGTTCTTC.

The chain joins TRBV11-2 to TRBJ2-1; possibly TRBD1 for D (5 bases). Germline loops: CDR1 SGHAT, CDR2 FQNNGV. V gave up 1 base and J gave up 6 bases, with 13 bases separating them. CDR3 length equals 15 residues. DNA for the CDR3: TGTGCCAGCAGCTTAGCCAGGGCGGTGGGCAATGAGCAGTTCTTC. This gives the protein CASSLARAVGNEQFF.

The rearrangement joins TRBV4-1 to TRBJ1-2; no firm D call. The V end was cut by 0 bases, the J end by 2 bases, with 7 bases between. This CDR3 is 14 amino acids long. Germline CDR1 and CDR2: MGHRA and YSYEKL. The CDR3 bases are TGCGCCAGCAGCCAAGATCCCGTGAACTATGGCTACACCTTC. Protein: CASSQDPVNYGYTF.

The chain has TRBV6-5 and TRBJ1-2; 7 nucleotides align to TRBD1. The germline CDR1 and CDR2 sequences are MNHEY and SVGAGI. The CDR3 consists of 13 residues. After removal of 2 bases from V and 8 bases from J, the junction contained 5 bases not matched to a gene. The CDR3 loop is CASSYADREGYTF. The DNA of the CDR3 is TGTGCCAGCAGTTACGCAGACAGGGAGGGCTACACCTTC.